These 27 T cell receptor beta chains came from one sample sequenced in a study of shared clonotypes between healthy human individuals. Clones were sequenced by immunoSEQ multiplex PCR, and TCRdb holds only the in-frame ones, with some missing. The table lists a few million clones, more than 90% of them singletons. Sequences were obtained from naive CD4+ T cells sorted from blood. Described subset: CD45RA+ positively selected. The receptors shown here come from a man aged 18 to 30 in good health.

The chain has TRBV7-2 and TRBJ1-2, with a possible D match to TRBD1 (5 bases). Germline V gene lookup returns CDR1 SGHTA and CDR2 FQGNSA. V gave up 5 bases and J gave up 4 bases, with 20 bases separating them. The CDR3 spans 16 residues. This CDR3 is CASSPGAGRAAYGYTF. The CDR3 DNA sequence: TGTGCCAGCAGCCCCGGGGCCGGGAGGGCAGCCTATGGCTACACCTTC.

The chain joins TRBV27 to TRBJ2-7; the match to TRBD2 covers 8 bases. This CDR3 is built from 16 residues. In germline, CDR1 is MNHEY, CDR2 SMNVEV (reference sequence). The J segment lost 3 bases and the V segment lost 5 bases, leaving 12 bases of the junction unmatched. The CDR3 sequence: CASSGTTGTRNYEQYF. The CDR3 region has the DNA TGTGCCAGCAGTGGAACTACCGGGACTAGGAACTACGAGCAGTACTTC.

The chain combines TRBV4-3 with TRBJ1-4; no clear D gene. Germline-derived CDR1 and CDR2 are LGHNA and YSLEER. V was pared by 2 bases and J by 7 bases, with 17 bases between. The CDR3 is made up of 16 amino acids. CDR3 in amino acids: CASSQIWTGEGEKLFF. DNA for the CDR3: TGCGCCAGCAGCCAAATTTGGACCGGAGAAGGTGAAAAACTGTTTTTT.

The V gene is TRBV7-9, the J gene TRBJ2-1; 9 bases fit TRBD2. CDR3 length: 16 amino acids. The V and J ends lost 2 bases and 2 bases, in that order; junction bases with no gene match: 4. The V gene's germline CDR1 is SEHNR and CDR2 FQNEAQ (reference sequence). The chain's CDR3 is CASSLYGGRAYNEQFF. The CDR3 DNA follows: TGTGCCAGCAGCTTATACGGCGGGAGGGCCTACAATGAGCAGTTCTTC.

There are a few counts of this clone. The rearrangement links TRBV2 to TRBJ1-2; D uncertain. Germline V gene lookup returns CDR1 SNHLY and CDR2 FYNNEI. Trimming took off 1 base at V and 1 base at J, with 4 bases between the two ends. The CDR3 spans 13 residues. The CDR3 DNA reads TGTGCCAGCAGTGAAGAAGTTAACTATGGCTACACCTTC. Translating it yields CASSEEVNYGYTF.

This clone is a singleton in its sample. J is TRBJ1-1 and V is TRBV7-6; TRBD1 matches at 10 bases. The CDR3 spans 19 residues. Trimming took 0 bases from V and 1 from J; bases not matched to a gene: 11. CDR1 is SGHVS, CDR2 FNYEAQ, per germline. CDR3 nucleotide sequence: TGTGCCAGCAGCTTAGCGGCGGGACAGGGGAAGTTATGGAACACTGAAGCTTTCTTT. As protein: CASSLAAGQGKLWNTEAFF.

The chain couples TRBV7-8 to TRBJ2-3; D perhaps matches TRBD2 (5 bases). CDR1 SGHVS and CDR2 FQNEAQ come from the germline V gene. V was trimmed by 8 bases and J by 4 bases, leaving 13 bases between them. CDR3 length: 13 amino acids. The CDR3 DNA is TGTGCCAGCCAAATGACGAGGGCAGATACGCAGTATTTT. This encodes CASQMTRADTQYF.

The rearrangement uses TRBV7-9 and TRBJ2-2; D is uncertain. CDR3 length: 15 amino acids. V gave up 1 base and J gave up 1 base, with 7 bases separating them. CDR1 SEHNR and CDR2 FQNEAQ come from the germline V gene (reference sequence). In DNA, the CDR3 is TGTGCCAGCAGCTTAGAGGTAGAGAACACCGGGGAGCTGTTTTTT. Protein: CASSLEVENTGELFF.

In DNA, the CDR3 is TGTGCCAGCTCACCCGGGGTTGAGCAGTACTTC. Translating it yields CASSPGVEQYF. The rearrangement joins TRBV18 to TRBJ2-7, with D tentatively TRBD2 (5 bases). Germline CDR1 is KGHSH and CDR2 is LQKENI. The ends were cut back, 3 bases at V and 7 bases at J, with 7 bases in the middle. This CDR3 region has 11 residues.

V usage is TRBV27 and J usage is TRBJ1-2; a possible D gene is TRBD1 (5 bases). CDR1 and CDR2 (germline): MNHEY, SMNVEV (reference sequence). This CDR3 spans 14 amino acids. V was clipped by 6 bases and J by 5 bases, with 16 bases between them. CDR3 DNA: TGTGCCAGCAGCCTAGGGCGCGGGGCGTATGGCTACACCTTC. This codes for CASSLGRGAYGYTF.

The chain employs TRBV9 and TRBJ2-6, with 10 bases fitting TRBD2. This CDR3 spans 18 amino acids. V shed 2 bases and J 0 bases; nucleotides not matched to a gene: 5. Germline assignment: CDR1 SGDLS and CDR2 YYNGEE. The CDR3 is CASSVGTSAVSGANVLTF. CDR3 sequence (DNA): TGTGCCAGCAGCGTTGGGACTAGCGCTGTCTCTGGGGCCAACGTCCTGACTTTC.

The chain is built from TRBV28 and TRBJ2-3; tentative D call: TRBD1 (5 bases). The CDR3 runs 13 residues. Trimming removed 5 bases from V and 4 bases from J, with 10 bases in between. CDR1 MDHEN and CDR2 SYDVKM come from the germline V gene. CDR3 nucleotide sequence: TGTGCCAGCAGTGAGTCAGGGCCAGATACGCAGTATTTT. Its protein is CASSESGPDTQYF. Full variable domain (outside the CDR3, taken from reference TRBV28 and TRBJ2-3): DVKVTQSSRYLVKRTGEKVFLECVQDMDHENMFWYRQDPGLGLRLIYFSYDVKMKEKGDIPEGYSVSREKKERFSLILESASTNQTSMYLCASSESGPDTQYFGPGTRLTVL.

The rearrangement joins TRBV18 to TRBJ1-1, with TRBD1 matching over 9 bases. Per germline, CDR1 KGHSH and CDR2 LQKENI. V dropped 2 bases and J dropped 5; count of bases not matched to a gene: 9. This CDR3 contains 16 residues. The CDR3 here is CASSPGTGTIETEAFF. Here the CDR3 DNA reads TGTGCCAGCTCACCAGGGACAGGGACGATAGAAACTGAAGCTTTCTTT.

A note on this clone: Distinct nucleotide sequences in the sample also encode this CDR3. The gene calls are TRBV2 and TRBJ1-2; D gene unclear. Looked up from germline, CDR1 is SNHLY and CDR2 is FYNNEI. This CDR3 is built from 13 residues. The V end was cut by 0 bases, the J end by 4 bases, with 6 bases between. The CDR3: CASSEAPSYGYTF. The CDR3 DNA reads as TGTGCCAGCAGTGAAGCGCCAAGCTATGGCTACACCTTC.

The V call is TRBV9, the J call TRBJ2-3, with 8 bases matching TRBD1. CDR3 length: 14 residues. Losses at the gene ends were 6 bases for V and 2 bases for J; bases not matched to a gene: 5. Germline CDR1 reads SGDLS; CDR2 reads YYNGEE. CDR3 nucleotide sequence: TGTGCCAGCACGAGGACAGGGAACACAGATACGCAGTATTTT. Translation: CASTRTGNTDTQYF.

On this clone itself: The germline gene is not matched at one end of the junction; a read error may be the cause. CDR3 amino acids: CASSLQGARSHEQYF. The CDR3 coding sequence is TGTGCCAGCAGCTTACAGGGGGCCCGCTCCCACGAGCAGTACTTC. V usage is TRBV7-8 and J usage is TRBJ2-7; 8 bases line up with TRBD1. Germline V gives CDR1 SGHVS, CDR2 FQNEAQ. The CDR3 extends over 15 amino acids.

The genes are TRBV29-1 and TRBJ2-3; possibly TRBD2 for D (6 bases). The CDR3 is 13 amino acids. Germline V CDR1 and CDR2: SQVTM, ANQGSEA. Trimming pared 6 bases from V and 3 bases from J, leaving 13 bases between. CDR3 coding DNA: TGCAGCGTCCAAAAGGCGGGGACAGATACGCAGTATTTT. Protein: CSVQKAGTDTQYF.

V and J are TRBV7-8 and TRBJ2-5; TRBD1 matches at 7 bases. Trimming removed 5 bases from V and 2 bases from J; junction bases left unmatched: 8. Germline V gene data show CDR1 as SGHVS and CDR2 as FQNEAQ. CDR3 length: 15 residues. CDR3 region: CASSPDRFTQETQYF. DNA for the CDR3: TGTGCCAGCAGCCCGGACAGGTTCACTCAAGAGACCCAGTACTTC.

In this sample, this clone turned up once. DNA for the CDR3: TGTGCCATCAGCCTCGTAGTGGACAGGGACTTTTATAGCAATCAGCCCCAGCATTTT. Translated: CAISLVVDRDFYSNQPQHF. The genes are TRBV10-3 and TRBJ1-5, with 8 bases fitting TRBD1. Trimming cost V 6 bases and J 0 bases; bases outside gene matches: 16. CDR1 is ENHRY and CDR2 is SYGVKD in the germline V gene. CDR3 size: 19 residues.

The V gene is TRBV30, the J gene TRBJ2-6; D gene ambiguous. V was cut by 2 bases and J by 1 base, with 3 bases left in between. CDR3 size: 13 residues. The germline CDR1 and CDR2 sequences are GTSNPN and SVGIG (reference sequence). The CDR3 sequence: CAWSMSGANVLTF. The CDR3 DNA follows: TGTGCCTGGAGTATGTCTGGGGCCAACGTCCTGACTTTC. Together with reference TRBV30 and TRBJ2-6, the CDR3 gives the full variable domain: SQTIHQWPATLVQPVGSPLSLECTVEGTSNPNLYWYRQAAGRGLQLLFYSVGIGQISSEVPQNLSASRPQDRQFILSSKKLLLSDSGFYLCAWSMSGANVLTFGAGSRLTVL.

This clone was observed once. The V call is TRBV11-2, the J call TRBJ2-1; D might be TRBD2 (5 bases). Trimming removed 2 bases from V and 2 bases from J, with 13 bases in between. Germline V gene lookup returns CDR1 SGHAT and CDR2 FQNNGV. This CDR3 contains 16 residues. CDR3 amino acids: CASSLKERLTYNEQFF. CDR3 sequence (DNA): TGTGCCAGCAGCTTAAAAGAGCGGCTTACCTACAATGAGCAGTTCTTC.

As concerns this clone: The same CDR3 can be traced to other DNA sequences in this sample. The chain is built from TRBV28 and TRBJ1-5, with 9 nucleotides matching TRBD1. After removal of 6 bases from V and 4 bases from J, the junction contained 7 bases not matched to a gene. This CDR3 has 15 amino acids. CDR1 and CDR2 from the germline V gene are MDHEN and SYDVKM. CDR3 bases: TGTGCCAGCAGCAGTACAGGGGGCTTAAATCAGCCCCAGCATTTT. The encoded protein is CASSSTGGLNQPQHF.

This rearrangement joins TRBV11-3 to TRBJ2-5, with D possibly TRBD2 on 7 matching bases. This CDR3 spans 15 amino acids. Per germline, CDR1 SGHNT and CDR2 YENEEA. V lost 1 base, J lost 4 bases, and 13 bases lay in between. The CDR3 loop is CASSLGWGGGETQYF. The CDR3 DNA sequence: TGTGCCAGCAGCTTAGGTTGGGGGGGCGGAGAGACCCAGTACTTC.

This clone was detected once. The genes are TRBV10-3 and TRBJ2-2; TRBD1 matches 9 bases. Trimming at V came to 0 bases and at J to 1 base, leaving 6 bases not matched to a gene. This CDR3 contains 18 residues. Germline assignment: CDR1 ENHRY and CDR2 SYGVKD. CDR3: CAISESVGQGLNTGELFF. The CDR3 DNA is TGTGCCATCAGTGAGTCGGTGGGACAGGGCCTGAACACCGGGGAGCTGTTTTTT.

This chain joins TRBV4-1 and TRBJ1-4, with D possibly being TRBD1 (5 bases). Trimming left V 1 base short and J 6 bases short, with 9 bases between. The CDR3 has 14 amino acids. CDR1 is MGHRA, CDR2 YSYEKL, per germline. CDR3 residues: CASSQAGGYEKLFF. The CDR3 bases are TGCGCCAGCAGCCAAGCTGGGGGTTATGAAAAACTGTTTTTT.

The chain links TRBV18 to TRBJ2-7; no reliable D call. This CDR3 contains 14 residues. Trimming shortened V by 4 bases and J by 2 bases, and 12 bases separated the two germline ends. CDR1 is KGHSH, CDR2 LQKENI, per germline. The CDR3 region has the DNA TGTGCCAGCTCACGCGCCGGGCACACCTACGAGCAGTACTTC. This sequence encodes CASSRAGHTYEQYF.

The chain employs TRBV5-1 and TRBJ2-5; D is tentatively TRBD1 or TRBD2 (5 bases each). The ends were cut back, 4 bases at V and 5 bases at J, with 15 bases in the middle. Looked up from germline, CDR1 is SGHRS and CDR2 is YFSETQ. This CDR3 has 14 residues. In nucleotides, the CDR3 is TGCGCCAGCAGCCTTGGGACCAGAGTGGAGACCCAGTACTTC. Translation gives CASSLGTRVETQYF.